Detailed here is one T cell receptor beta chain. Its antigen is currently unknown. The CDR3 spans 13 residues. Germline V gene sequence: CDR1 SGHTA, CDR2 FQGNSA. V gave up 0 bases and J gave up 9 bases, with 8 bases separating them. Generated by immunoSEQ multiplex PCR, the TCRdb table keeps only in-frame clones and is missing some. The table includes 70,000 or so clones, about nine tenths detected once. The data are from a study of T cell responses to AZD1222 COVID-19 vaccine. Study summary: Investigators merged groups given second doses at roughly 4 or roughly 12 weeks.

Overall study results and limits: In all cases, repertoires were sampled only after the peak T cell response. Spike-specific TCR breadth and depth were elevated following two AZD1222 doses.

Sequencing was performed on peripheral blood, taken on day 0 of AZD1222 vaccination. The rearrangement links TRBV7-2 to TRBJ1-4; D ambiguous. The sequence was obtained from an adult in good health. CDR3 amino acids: CASSLALSKKLFF. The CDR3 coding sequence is TGTGCCAGCAGCTTAGCGCTAAGCAAAAAACTGTTTTTT.